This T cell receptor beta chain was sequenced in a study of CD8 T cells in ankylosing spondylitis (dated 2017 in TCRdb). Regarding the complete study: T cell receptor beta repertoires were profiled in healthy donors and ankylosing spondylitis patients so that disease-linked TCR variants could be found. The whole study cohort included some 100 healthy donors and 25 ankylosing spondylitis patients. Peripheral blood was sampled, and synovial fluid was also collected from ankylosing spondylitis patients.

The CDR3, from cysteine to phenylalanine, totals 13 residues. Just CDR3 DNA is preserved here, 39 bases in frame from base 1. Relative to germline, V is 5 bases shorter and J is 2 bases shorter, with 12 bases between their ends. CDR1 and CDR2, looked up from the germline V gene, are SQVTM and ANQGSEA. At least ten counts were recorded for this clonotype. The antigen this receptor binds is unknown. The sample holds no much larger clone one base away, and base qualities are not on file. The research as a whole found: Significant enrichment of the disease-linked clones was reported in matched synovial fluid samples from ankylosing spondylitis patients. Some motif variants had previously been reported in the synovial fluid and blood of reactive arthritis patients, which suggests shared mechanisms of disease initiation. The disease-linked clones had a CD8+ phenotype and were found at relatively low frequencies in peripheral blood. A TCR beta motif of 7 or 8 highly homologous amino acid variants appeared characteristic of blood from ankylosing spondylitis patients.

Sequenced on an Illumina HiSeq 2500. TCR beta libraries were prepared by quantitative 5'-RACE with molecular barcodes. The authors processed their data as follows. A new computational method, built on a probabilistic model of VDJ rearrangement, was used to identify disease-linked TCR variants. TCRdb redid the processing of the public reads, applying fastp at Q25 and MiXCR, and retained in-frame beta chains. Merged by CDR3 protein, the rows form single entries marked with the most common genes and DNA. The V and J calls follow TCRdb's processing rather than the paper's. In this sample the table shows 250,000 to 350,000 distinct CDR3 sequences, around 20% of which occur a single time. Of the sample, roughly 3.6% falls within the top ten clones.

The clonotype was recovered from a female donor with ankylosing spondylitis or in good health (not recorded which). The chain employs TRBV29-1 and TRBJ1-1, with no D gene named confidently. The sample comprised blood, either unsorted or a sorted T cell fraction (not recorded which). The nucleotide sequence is TGCAGCGTTTCTCCGAACCTAAACACTGAAGCTTTCTTT. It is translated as CSVSPNLNTEAFF.